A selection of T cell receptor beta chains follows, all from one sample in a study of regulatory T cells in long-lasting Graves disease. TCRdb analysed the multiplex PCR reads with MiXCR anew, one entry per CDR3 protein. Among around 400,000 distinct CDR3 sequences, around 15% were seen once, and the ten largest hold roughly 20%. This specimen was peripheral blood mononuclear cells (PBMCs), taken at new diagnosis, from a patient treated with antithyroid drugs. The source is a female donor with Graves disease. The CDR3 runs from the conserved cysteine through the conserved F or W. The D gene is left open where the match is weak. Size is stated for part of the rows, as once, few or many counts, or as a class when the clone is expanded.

CASTPQGDTGELFF,TGTGCCAGCACCCCACAGGGGGACACCGGGGAGCTGTTTTTT,TRBJ2-2,TRBV3-1,NA,TRBD1
CASREPGLASDTQYF,TGCGCCAGCAGGGAACCGGGACTAGCTTCGGATACGCAGTATTTT,TRBJ2-3,TRBV5-1,NA,TRBD2
CASSMRHLNEQFF,TGTGCCAGTAGTATGAGACACCTCAATGAGCAGTTCTTC,TRBJ2-1,TRBV19,NA,NA
CASSQAASGGRMSTDTQYF,TGTGCCAGCAGCCAAGCCGCTAGCGGGGGGAGGATGAGCACAGATACGCAGTATTTT,TRBJ2-3,TRBV4-2,few,TRBD2
CASSGTGGSNQPQHF,TGTGCCAGCAGTGGGACAGGGGGAAGCAATCAGCCCCAGCATTTT,TRBJ1-5,TRBV2,many,TRBD1
CATSDPTGPDTQYF,TGTGCCACCAGTGACCCGACAGGTCCAGATACGCAGTATTTT,TRBJ2-3,TRBV24-1,NA,NA
CASSLPQGDTEAFF,TGTGCCAGCAGCCTGCCGCAGGGTGACACTGAAGCTTTCTTT,TRBJ1-1,TRBV5-4,many,NA
CAISGSTDTQYF,TGTGCCATCAGTGGGAGCACAGATACGCAGTATTTT,TRBJ2-3,TRBV10-3,many,NA
CVSSIQGATGELFF,TGTGTCAGCAGCATTCAGGGGGCAACCGGGGAGCTGTTTTTT,TRBJ2-2,TRBV12-3/TRBV12-4,NA,TRBD1
CASPRADEQFF,TGTGCCAGCCCCCGCGCGGATGAGCAGTTCTTC,TRBJ2-1,TRBV12-3/TRBV12-4,NA,NA
CSVVGGDGYTF,TGCAGCGTTGTGGGGGGAGATGGCTACACCTTC,TRBJ1-2,TRBV29-1,NA,NA
CASSLLAGGPEQYF,TGTGCCAGCAGCTTACTAGCGGGAGGGCCCGAGCAGTACTTC,TRBJ2-7,TRBV12-3/TRBV12-4,many,TRBD2
CASSAGLAGAGELFF,TGTGCCAGCAGCGCGGGACTAGCGGGAGCCGGGGAGCTGTTTTTT,TRBJ2-2,TRBV7-2,many,TRBD2
CASSFSEVEAFF,TGTGCCAGCAGCTTTTCGGAAGTTGAAGCTTTCTTT,TRBJ1-1,TRBV5-4,NA,NA
CASSPSVEETQYF,TGTGCCAGCAGCCCGAGTGTGGAAGAGACCCAGTACTTC,TRBJ2-5,TRBV7-9,many,NA
CASSRDRQTYEQYF,TGTGCCAGTAGTCGGGACAGGCAGACCTACGAGCAGTACTTC,TRBJ2-7,TRBV19,many,TRBD1
CASSYLPSEQFF,TGTGCCAGCAGTTACTTGCCTTCCGAGCAGTTCTTC,TRBJ2-1,TRBV6-2/TRBV6-3,NA,NA
CASTRAQQEHSGNTIYF,TGTGCCAGCACCAGGGCCCAGCAGGAGCACTCTGGAAACACCATATATTTT,TRBJ1-3,TRBV6-1,many,NA
CASSRQGEVEKLFF,TGTGCCAGCAGTAGACAGGGGGAGGTTGAAAAACTGTTTTTT,TRBJ1-4,TRBV6-1,many,TRBD1
CASSQGVGTLNTGELFF,TGCGCCAGCAGCCAAGGTGTAGGGACGCTGAACACCGGGGAGCTGTTTTTT,TRBJ2-2,TRBV4-1,few,NA
CASSLAPGTDTEAFF,TGTGCCAGCAGCTTGGCCCCCGGGACAGACACTGAAGCTTTCTTT,TRBJ1-1,TRBV7-3,many,TRBD1
CASSEEGYQGGQPQHF,TGTGCCAGCAGTGAAGAGGGGTACCAGGGGGGTCAGCCCCAGCATTTT,TRBJ1-5,TRBV2,many,TRBD1
CASSPARDRVGKLFF,TGTGCCAGCAGCCCGGCCCGGGACAGGGTAGGAAAACTGTTTTTT,TRBJ1-4,TRBV7-9,NA,TRBD1
CSALGPSADTQYF,TGCAGTGCTTTGGGACCTAGCGCAGATACGCAGTATTTT,TRBJ2-3,TRBV20-1,NA,NA
CASSESEARVRETQYF,TGCGCCAGCAGTGAGTCGGAGGCCAGGGTGCGGGAGACCCAGTACTTC,TRBJ2-5,TRBV10-2,many,NA
CASSLRTGKAFF,TGTGCCAGCAGCCTCCGGACAGGAAAAGCTTTCTTT,TRBJ1-1,TRBV7-9,many,TRBD1
CSVETSVSYEQYF,TGCAGCGTTGAGACTAGCGTATCCTACGAGCAGTACTTC,TRBJ2-7,TRBV29-1,many,TRBD2
CASSLSGFRQPQHF,TGTGCCAGCAGTTTATCAGGGTTTAGGCAGCCCCAGCATTTT,TRBJ1-5,TRBV28,NA,NA
CASRFTGGAYGYTF,TGTGCCAGCCGATTTACAGGGGGCGCATATGGCTACACCTTC,TRBJ1-2,TRBV27,many,TRBD1
CASSLGAYGQGLEGYTF,TGTGCCAGCAGCTTAGGGGCGTACGGGCAGGGGCTTGAAGGCTACACCTTC,TRBJ1-2,TRBV7-2,few,NA
CASSYIPPRGNEQYF,TGTGCCAGCAGTTATATTCCCCCTCGGGGGAACGAGCAGTACTTC,TRBJ2-7,TRBV27,few,NA
CASSLGLSSGNTIYF,TGTGCCAGCAGCTTGGGGCTTAGCTCTGGAAACACCATATATTTT,TRBJ1-3,TRBV28,few,NA
CASSLTGRGQYGSPLHF,TGTGCCAGCAGTTTAACGGGCAGGGGGCAATACGGTTCACCCCTCCACTTT,TRBJ1-6,TRBV27,many,TRBD1
CASSTLGRPGGNTIYF,TGTGCCAGCAGTACCCTCGGAAGGCCCGGGGGGAACACCATATATTTT,TRBJ1-3,TRBV12-3/TRBV12-4,many,NA
CASSSVRGNEQFF,TGTGCCAGCAGCTCGGTGCGTGGGAATGAGCAGTTCTTC,TRBJ2-1,TRBV7-2,few,NA
CASSDHLPRNEQFF,TGTGCCAGCAGCGACCACCTCCCCCGGAATGAGCAGTTCTTC,TRBJ2-1,TRBV11-2,many,NA
CANSMDRDLTEAFF,TGTGCCAATAGTATGGACAGGGACCTCACTGAAGCTTTCTTT,TRBJ1-1,TRBV19,many,TRBD1
CASSSRTGGGTGELFF,TGTGCCAGCAGCTCTCGAACAGGGGGAGGCACCGGGGAGCTGTTTTTT,TRBJ2-2,TRBV7-2,NA,TRBD1
CASSHIGQGETQYF,TGTGCCAGCAGCCATATTGGACAGGGAGAGACCCAGTACTTC,TRBJ2-5,TRBV7-8,many,TRBD1
CASSFYSGKSEETQYF,TGTGCCAGCAGTTTTTATAGCGGGAAGTCAGAAGAGACCCAGTACTTC,TRBJ2-5,TRBV6-2/TRBV6-3,many,TRBD2
CASSPRGTYNEQFF,TGTGCCAGCAGTCCTCGGGGTACCTACAATGAGCAGTTCTTC,TRBJ2-1,TRBV28,many,NA
CASTGLTSEPQHF,TGTGCCAGTACCGGCCTGACGAGTGAGCCCCAGCATTTT,TRBJ1-5,TRBV19,NA,NA
CAWSAAPVLRNYGYTF,TGTGCCTGGAGTGCGGCCCCCGTTCTCAGGAACTATGGCTACACCTTC,TRBJ1-2,TRBV30,NA,NA
CSARDLERGNGAFF,TGCAGTGCTAGAGATCTGGAAAGGGGGAATGGGGCTTTCTTT,TRBJ1-1,TRBV20-1,many,NA
CASSVVFLEGTRYTGELFF,TGTGCCAGCAGCGTAGTTTTTCTTGAAGGGACTCGTTACACCGGGGAGCTGTTTTTT,TRBJ2-2,TRBV9,few,NA
CAISQGSTEAFF,TGTGCCATCAGCCAAGGATCCACTGAAGCTTTCTTT,TRBJ1-1,TRBV10-3,many,NA
CASSYSILSYGYTF,TGTGCCAGCAGTTACTCGATACTTAGCTATGGCTACACCTTC,TRBJ1-2,TRBV6-6,NA,NA
CASSLDRQPNEKLFF,TGTGCCAGCAGCTTAGACAGACAGCCTAATGAAAAACTGTTTTTT,TRBJ1-4,TRBV7-6,many,NA
CASSLVPRGSTERDTQYF,TGTGCCAGCAGCTTAGTCCCCCGGGGGAGCACAGAACGAGATACGCAGTATTTT,TRBJ2-3,TRBV7-2,many,NA
CASTDTGGLGLAGYNEQFF,TGTGCCAGCACGGATACCGGGGGGCTCGGCCTAGCGGGCTACAATGAGCAGTTCTTC,TRBJ2-1,TRBV27,few,TRBD2
CASSLGGGWSPLHF,TGTGCCAGCAGTTTAGGGGGAGGATGGTCACCCCTCCACTTT,TRBJ1-6,TRBV28,many,NA
CASSSEGQPSTDTQYF,TGCGCCAGCAGCTCTGAAGGACAGCCAAGCACAGATACGCAGTATTTT,TRBJ2-3,TRBV5-1,many,NA
CASSPGTSGSTDTQYF,TGTGCCAGCAGTCCCGGGACTAGCGGGAGCACAGATACGCAGTATTTT,TRBJ2-3,TRBV27,many,TRBD2
CASGPTSAGADTQYF,TGTGCCAGCGGTCCCACTAGCGCCGGGGCAGATACGCAGTATTTT,TRBJ2-3,TRBV2,NA,TRBD2